This T cell receptor (beta chain) was sequenced in a study of beta chain features in type 1 diabetes. Study-wide findings and caveats: For Type 1 diabetes patients, all four CD4+ subsets carried TCRB CDR3s that were moderately but significantly shorter.

V lost 11 bases, J lost 5 bases, and 14 bases stayed unmatched. Germline assignment: CDR1 LNHDA and CDR2 SQIVND (reference sequence). The CDR3 is 14 amino acids. The whole isolated RNA underwent reverse transcription, so sequencing captured expressed TCRB transcripts. Only in-frame clones appear in the TCRdb table, and some are missing; sequencing was by immunoSEQ multiplex PCR. The data show 300,000 to 350,000 clones, approximately 12% seen once. In its sample, this clone was seen a few times. Its specificity is unknown. The sample was naive CD4+ T cells from blood. V is TRBV19 and J is TRBJ2-5; 7 bases are a match to TRBD2. This clonotype was obtained from a woman under 30 with type 1 diabetes. CDR3 loop: CARPLGGSGETQYF. CDR3 nucleotides: TGTGCCCGCCCGCTGGGCGGGAGTGGGGAGACCCAGTACTTC. The complete variable domain, with remaining parts taken from reference TRBV19 and TRBJ2-5, reads DGGITQSPKYLFRKEGQNVTLSCEQNLNHDAMYWYRQDPGQGLRLIYYSQIVNDFQKGDIAEGYSVSREKKESFPLTVTSAQKNPTAFYLCARPLGGSGETQYFGPGTRLLVL.